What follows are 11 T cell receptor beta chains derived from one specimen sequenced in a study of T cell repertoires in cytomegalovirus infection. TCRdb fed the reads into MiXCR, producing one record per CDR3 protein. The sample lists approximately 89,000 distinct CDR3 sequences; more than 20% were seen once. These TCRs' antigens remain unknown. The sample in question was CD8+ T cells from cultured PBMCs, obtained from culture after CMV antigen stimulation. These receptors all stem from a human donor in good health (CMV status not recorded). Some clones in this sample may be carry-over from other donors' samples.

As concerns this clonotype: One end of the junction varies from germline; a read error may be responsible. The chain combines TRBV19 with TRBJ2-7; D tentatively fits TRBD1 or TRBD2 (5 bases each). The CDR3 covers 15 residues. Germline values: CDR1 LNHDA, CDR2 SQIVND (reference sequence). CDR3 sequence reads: CASSPARDGYYELYF. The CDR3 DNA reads TGTGCCAGTAGTCCGGCTCGGGACGGATACTACGAGCTGTACTTC.

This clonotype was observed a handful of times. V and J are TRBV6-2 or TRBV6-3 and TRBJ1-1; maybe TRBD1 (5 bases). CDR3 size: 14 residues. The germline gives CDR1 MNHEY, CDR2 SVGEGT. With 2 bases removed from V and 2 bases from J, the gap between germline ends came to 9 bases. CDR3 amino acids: CASSYPGTNTEAFF. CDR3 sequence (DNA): TGTGCCAGCAGTTACCCCGGGACTAACACTGAAGCTTTCTTT.

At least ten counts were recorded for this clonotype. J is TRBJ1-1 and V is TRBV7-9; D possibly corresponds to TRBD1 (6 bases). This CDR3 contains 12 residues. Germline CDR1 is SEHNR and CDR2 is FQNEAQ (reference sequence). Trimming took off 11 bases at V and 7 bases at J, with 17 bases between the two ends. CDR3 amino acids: CAGRQGKSEAFF. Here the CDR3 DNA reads TGTGCCGGGAGGCAGGGGAAAAGTGAAGCTTTCTTT.

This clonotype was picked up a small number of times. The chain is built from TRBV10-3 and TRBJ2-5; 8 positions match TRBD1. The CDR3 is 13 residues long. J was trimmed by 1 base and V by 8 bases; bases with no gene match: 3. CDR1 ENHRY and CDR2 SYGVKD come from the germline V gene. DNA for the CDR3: TGTGCCATCGGAGGACAGGGCCAAGAGACCCAGTACTTC. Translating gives CAIGGQGQETQYF.

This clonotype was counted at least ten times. The CDR3 is CASSPSADTQYF. DNA of the CDR3: TGTGCCAGCAGCCCATCGGCAGATACGCAGTATTTT. V usage is TRBV27 and J usage is TRBJ2-3; the D is unclear. The V end lost 6 bases, the J end lost 4 bases, and 8 bases lay between the germline ends. Germline assignment: CDR1 MNHEY and CDR2 SMNVEV (reference sequence). The length of the CDR3 is 12 residues.

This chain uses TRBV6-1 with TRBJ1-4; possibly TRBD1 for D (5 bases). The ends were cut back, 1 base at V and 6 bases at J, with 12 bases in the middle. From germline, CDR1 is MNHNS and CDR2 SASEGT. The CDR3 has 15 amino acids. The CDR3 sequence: CASSEGAGGDEKLFF. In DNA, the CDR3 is TGTGCCAGCAGTGAAGGGGCTGGGGGGGATGAAAAACTGTTTTTT.

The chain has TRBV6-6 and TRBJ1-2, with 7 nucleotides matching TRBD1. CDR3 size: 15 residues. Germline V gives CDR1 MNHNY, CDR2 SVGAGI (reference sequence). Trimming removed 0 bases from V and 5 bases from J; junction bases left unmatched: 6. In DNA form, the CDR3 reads TGTGCCAGCAGTTACTCCGCGACAGGGACTTATGGCTACACCTTC. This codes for CASSYSATGTYGYTF.

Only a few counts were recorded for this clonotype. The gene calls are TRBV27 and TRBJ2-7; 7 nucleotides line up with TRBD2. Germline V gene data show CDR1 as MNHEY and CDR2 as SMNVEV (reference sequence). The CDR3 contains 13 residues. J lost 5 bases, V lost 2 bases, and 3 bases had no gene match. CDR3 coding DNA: TGTGCCAGCAGTTTAGTAGCGGGCCACGAGCAGTACTTC. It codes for CASSLVAGHEQYF.

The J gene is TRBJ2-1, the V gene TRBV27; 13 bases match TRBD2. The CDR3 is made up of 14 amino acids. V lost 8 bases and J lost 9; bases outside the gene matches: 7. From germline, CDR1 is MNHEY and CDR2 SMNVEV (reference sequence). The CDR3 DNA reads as TGTGCCAGCGTAGGACTAGCGGGGGTTGGTGAGCAGTTCTTC. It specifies CASVGLAGVGEQFF.

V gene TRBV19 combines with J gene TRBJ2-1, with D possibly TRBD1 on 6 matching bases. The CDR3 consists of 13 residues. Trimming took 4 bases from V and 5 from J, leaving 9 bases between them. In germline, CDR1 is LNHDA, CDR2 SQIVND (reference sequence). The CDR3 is CASSRPGDNEQFF. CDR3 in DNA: TGTGCCAGTAGTAGGCCAGGGGACAATGAGCAGTTCTTC.

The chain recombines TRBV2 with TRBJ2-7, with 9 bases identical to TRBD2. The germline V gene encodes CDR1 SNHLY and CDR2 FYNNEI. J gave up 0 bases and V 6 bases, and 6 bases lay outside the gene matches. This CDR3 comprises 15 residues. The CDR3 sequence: CASRGSGRSSYEQYF. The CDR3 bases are TGTGCCAGCAGGGGTAGCGGGAGAAGCTCCTACGAGCAGTACTTC. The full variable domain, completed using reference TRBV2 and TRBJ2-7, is EPEVTQTPSHQVTQMGQEVILRCVPISNHLYFYWYRQILGQKVEFLVSFYNNEISEKSEIFDDQFSVERPDGSNFTLKIRSTKLEDSAMYFCASRGSGRSSYEQYFGPGTRLTVT.